These 18 T cell receptor beta chains were all obtained from the same sample, sequenced in a study of CD8 T cells in Susac syndrome. Reverse transcription of roughly 0.5 to 1 ug RNA used random hexamers. One entry per CDR3 protein results from TCRdb running MiXCR on the immunoSEQ multiplex PCR reads. In the table there are tens of thousands of distinct CDR3 sequences, 90% to 95% of which are singletons. The sequenced material came from CD8+ T cells from PBMCs. The receptor source for this set is a human donor in good health.

The J gene is TRBJ1-5, the V gene TRBV19, with D possibly TRBD1 on 5 matching bases. Germline V CDR1 and CDR2: LNHDA, SQIVND (reference sequence). With 7 bases removed from V and 4 bases from J, the gap between germline ends came to 14 bases. The CDR3 sequence is 14 residues long. CDR3 coding DNA: TGTGCCAGTATGCCTGGGACGGCTAATCAGCCCCAGCATTTT. It is translated as CASMPGTANQPQHF.

This clonotype was detected only once. The V and J genes are TRBV30 and TRBJ2-2; perhaps D is TRBD1 or TRBD2 (5 bases each). Germline CDR1 reads GTSNPN; CDR2 reads SVGIG (reference sequence). This CDR3 region has 12 residues. V dropped 4 bases and J dropped 5 bases, with 8 bases sitting between them. This CDR3 reads CAWTGTTGELFF. The DNA of the CDR3 is TGTGCCTGGACCGGGACGACCGGGGAGCTGTTTTTT.

The rearrangement links TRBV11-2 to TRBJ2-7; 7 nucleotides match TRBD2. With 5 bases clipped from V and 6 bases from J, the junction kept 7 bases outside the gene matches. Per the germline V gene, CDR1 is SGHAT and CDR2 is FQNNGV. This CDR3 has 13 amino acids. In nucleotides, the CDR3 is TGTGCCAGCAGCCCCGGGACTATGTCCGAGCAGTACTTC. Translation gives CASSPGTMSEQYF. Filled out from reference TRBV11-2 and TRBJ2-7, the complete variable domain reads EAGVAQSPRYKIIEKRQSVAFWCNPISGHATLYWYQQILGQGPKLLIQFQNNGVVDDSQLPKDRFSAERLKGVDSTLKIQPAKLEDSAVYLCASSPGTMSEQYFGPGTRLTVT.

The chain uses TRBV19 and TRBJ2-7; no clear D. Trimming left V 5 bases short and J 0 bases short, with 8 bases between. The CDR3 has 13 residues. Per the germline V gene, CDR1 is LNHDA and CDR2 is SQIVND (reference sequence). The CDR3 region has the DNA TGTGCCAGTAGTCCGGCAGCCTCCTACGAGCAGTACTTC. This gives the protein CASSPAASYEQYF.

The chain couples TRBV5-6 to TRBJ2-5; 8 bases fit TRBD1. CDR3 length equals 13 residues. Germline lookup yields CDR1 SGHDT and CDR2 YYEEEE. J was trimmed by 4 bases and V by 5 bases; bases with no gene match: 4. CDR3 nucleotides: TGTGCCAGCAGTCCCAGGGGGCGAGAGACCCAGTACTTC. This gives the protein CASSPRGRETQYF. The whole variable domain, remainder taken from reference TRBV5-6 and TRBJ2-5, is DAGVTQSPTHLIKTRGQQVTLRCSPKSGHDTVSWYQQALGQGPQFIFQYYEEEERQRGNFPDRFSGHQFPNYSSELNVNALLLGDSALYLCASSPRGRETQYFGPGTRLLVL.

The gene calls are TRBV29-1 and TRBJ2-3, with 14 bases identical to TRBD2. CDR3 length equals 16 residues. Germline trimming cut 4 bases from V and 6 bases from J; bases unmatched to any gene: 9. Per the germline V gene, CDR1 is SQVTM and CDR2 is ANQGSEA. The CDR3 reads CSVAPGLAGESDTQYF. The CDR3, as DNA: TGCAGCGTTGCCCCGGGACTAGCGGGAGAATCGGATACGCAGTATTTT.

The rearrangement uses TRBV9 and TRBJ1-1; D gene unclear. Germline V gives CDR1 SGDLS, CDR2 YYNGEE. This CDR3 contains 13 residues. Trimming left V 3 bases short and J 1 base short, with 7 bases between. The CDR3 spells CASSDTWNTEAFF. Here the CDR3 DNA reads TGTGCCAGCAGCGACACATGGAACACTGAAGCTTTCTTT.

The J gene is TRBJ1-2, the V gene TRBV20-1; 7 bases are a match to TRBD1. The CDR3 is made up of 13 amino acids. Per germline, CDR1 DFQATT and CDR2 SNEGSKA (reference sequence). V lost 5 bases, J lost 6 bases, and 9 bases stayed unmatched. CDR3 in amino acids: CSAFGTVTDGYTF. CDR3 coding DNA: TGCAGTGCTTTTGGGACAGTTACGGATGGCTACACCTTC.

The V and J genes are TRBV11-2 and TRBJ1-6; 7 bases match TRBD1. With 0 bases clipped from V and 7 bases from J, the junction kept 6 bases outside the gene matches. Germline V CDR1 and CDR2: SGHAT, FQNNGV. This CDR3 contains 16 residues. In nucleotides, the CDR3 is TGTGCCAGCAGCTTAGAATGGGGACAGAGAAATTCACCCCTCCACTTT. Amino acids: CASSLEWGQRNSPLHF.

The chain couples TRBV7-2 to TRBJ2-3; 7 bases line up with TRBD2. The germline CDR1 and CDR2 sequences are SGHTA and FQGNSA. The V and J ends lost 5 bases and 5 bases, in that order; junction bases with no gene match: 16. The CDR3 contains 17 residues. The CDR3 sequence: CASSRPVAAGGGDTQYF. The CDR3 bases are TGTGCCAGCAGCCGCCCGGTTGCGGCCGGCGGGGGAGATACGCAGTATTTT.

J is TRBJ2-5 and V is TRBV5-1, with no clear D. The CDR3 totals 15 residues. The ends were cut back, 0 bases at V and 5 bases at J, with 14 bases in the middle. CDR1 SGHRS and CDR2 YFSETQ come from the germline V gene. In DNA, the CDR3 is TGCGCCAGCAGCTTGGAGGCCCCCCCCTTGGAGACCCAGTACTTC. Residues: CASSLEAPPLETQYF.

The J gene is TRBJ2-3, the V gene TRBV6-2 or TRBV6-3; a weak D match, TRBD1 (5 bases). V dropped 2 bases and J dropped 6 bases, with 12 bases sitting between them. The germline V gene has CDR1 MNHEY and CDR2 SVGEGT. The CDR3 sequence is 14 residues long. The CDR3 sequence: CASSYRGLGDTQYF. The CDR3 DNA reads as TGTGCCAGCAGTTACAGGGGCCTCGGGGATACGCAGTATTTT.

The chain links TRBV20-1 to TRBJ2-7; the D is unclear. The germline V gene encodes CDR1 DFQATT and CDR2 SNEGSKA (reference sequence). Trimming left V 3 bases short and J 3 bases short, with 9 bases between. The CDR3 totals 12 residues. The CDR3 DNA is TGCAGTGCTAGGGGAACCAACTACGAGCAGTACTTC. Translating gives CSARGTNYEQYF.

The V gene is TRBV27, the J gene TRBJ2-1, with D maybe TRBD2 (7 bases). The CDR3 runs 17 residues. CDR1 is MNHEY, CDR2 SMNVEV, per germline (reference sequence). The V gene lost 6 bases and the J gene lost 3 bases, with 21 bases spanning the gap. The CDR3 region has the DNA TGTGCCAGCAGCCCTTGGGGGCGGGAGTCGGGCTACAATGAGCAGTTCTTC. This sequence encodes CASSPWGRESGYNEQFF.

The chain couples TRBV12-3 or TRBV12-4 to TRBJ2-1; D tentatively fits TRBD1 or TRBD2 (6 bases each). This CDR3 has 14 residues. Deletions cut 5 bases from V and 6 bases from J, with 14 bases between. The DNA of the CDR3 is TGTGCCAGCAGTACCCTAGGGGGGATCAATGAGCAGTTCTTC. Translation: CASSTLGGINEQFF.

A single count supports this clonotype. V and J are TRBV27 and TRBJ1-1; D remains unclear. Trimming took 8 bases from V and 6 from J, leaving 10 bases between them. This CDR3 comprises 11 residues. From germline, CDR1 is MNHEY and CDR2 SMNVEV (reference sequence). The CDR3 DNA reads TGTGCCAGCTTGGGTCAAGCTGAAGCTTTCTTT. Its protein product is CASLGQAEAFF.

This chain joins TRBV20-1 and TRBJ2-2; a possible D gene is TRBD1 (7 bases). The germline V and J ends were trimmed by 2 bases and 1 base, with 14 bases remaining between them. This CDR3 spans 16 amino acids. The germline CDR1 and CDR2 sequences are DFQATT and SNEGSKA (reference sequence). CDR3: CSARHRGTENTGELFF. Written as DNA, the CDR3 is TGCAGTGCTAGACACCGGGGGACAGAGAACACCGGGGAGCTGTTTTTT.

V usage is TRBV6-4 and J usage is TRBJ1-1, with D perhaps matching TRBD1 (5 bases). Per the germline V gene, CDR1 is MRHNA and CDR2 is SNTAGT. This CDR3 region has 13 residues. V dropped 3 bases and J dropped 2 bases, with 7 bases sitting between them. The CDR3 bases are TGTGCCAGCAGTGAGGGGGAAAACACTGAAGCTTTCTTT. Translating it yields CASSEGENTEAFF.